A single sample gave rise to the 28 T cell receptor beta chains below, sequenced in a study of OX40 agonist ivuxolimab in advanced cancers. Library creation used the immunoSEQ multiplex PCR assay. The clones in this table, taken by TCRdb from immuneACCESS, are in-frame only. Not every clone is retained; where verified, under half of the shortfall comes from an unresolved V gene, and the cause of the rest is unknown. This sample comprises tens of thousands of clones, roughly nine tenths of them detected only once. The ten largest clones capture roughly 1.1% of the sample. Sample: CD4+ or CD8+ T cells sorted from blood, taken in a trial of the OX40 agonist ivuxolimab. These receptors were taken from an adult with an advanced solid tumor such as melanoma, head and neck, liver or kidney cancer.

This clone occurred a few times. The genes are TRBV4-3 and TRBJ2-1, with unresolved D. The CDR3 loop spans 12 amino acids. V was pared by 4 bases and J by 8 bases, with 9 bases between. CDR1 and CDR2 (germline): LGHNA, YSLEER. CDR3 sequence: CASSLIGDEQFF. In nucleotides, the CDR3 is TGCGCCAGCAGCCTAATTGGTGATGAGCAGTTCTTC.

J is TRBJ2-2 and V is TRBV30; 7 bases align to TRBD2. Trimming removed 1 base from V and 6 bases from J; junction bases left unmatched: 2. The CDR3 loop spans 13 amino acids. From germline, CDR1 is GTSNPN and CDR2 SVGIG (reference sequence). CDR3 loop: CAWSASGAGELFF. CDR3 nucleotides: TGTGCCTGGAGTGCTAGCGGTGCCGGGGAGCTGTTTTTT.

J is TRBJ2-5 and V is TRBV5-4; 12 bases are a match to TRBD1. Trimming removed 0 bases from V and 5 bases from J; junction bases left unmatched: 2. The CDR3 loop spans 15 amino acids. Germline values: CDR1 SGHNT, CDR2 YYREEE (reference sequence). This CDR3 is CASSLVGTGGETQYF. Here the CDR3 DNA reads TGTGCCAGCAGCTTGGTTGGGACAGGGGGCGAGACCCAGTACTTC.

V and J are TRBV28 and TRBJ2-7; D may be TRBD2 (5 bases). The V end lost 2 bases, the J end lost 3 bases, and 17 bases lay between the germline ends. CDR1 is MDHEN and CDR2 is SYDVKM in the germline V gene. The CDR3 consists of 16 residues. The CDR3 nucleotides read TGTGCCAGCAGTTTAGGGTCTGTGTGGGCGGGCTACGAGCAGTACTTC. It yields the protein CASSLGSVWAGYEQYF. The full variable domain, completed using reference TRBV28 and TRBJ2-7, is DVKVTQSSRYLVKRTGEKVFLECVQDMDHENMFWYRQDPGLGLRLIYFSYDVKMKEKGDIPEGYSVSREKKERFSLILESASTNQTSMYLCASSLGSVWAGYEQYFGPGTRLTVT.

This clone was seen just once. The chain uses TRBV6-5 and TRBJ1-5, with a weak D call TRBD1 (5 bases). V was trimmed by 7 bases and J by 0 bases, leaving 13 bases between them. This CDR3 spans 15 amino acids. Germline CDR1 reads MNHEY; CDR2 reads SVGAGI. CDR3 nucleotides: TGTGCCAGCATCAGGGCAGGGTATAGCAATCAGCCCCAGCATTTT. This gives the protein CASIRAGYSNQPQHF.

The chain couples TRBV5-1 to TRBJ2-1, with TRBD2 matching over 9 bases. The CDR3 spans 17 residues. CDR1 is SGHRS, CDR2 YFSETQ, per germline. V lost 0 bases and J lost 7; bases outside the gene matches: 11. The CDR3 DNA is TGCGCCAGCAGCTTGGCCAAGTCTAGCGGGATAGAAAATGAGCAGTTCTTC. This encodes CASSLAKSSGIENEQFF.

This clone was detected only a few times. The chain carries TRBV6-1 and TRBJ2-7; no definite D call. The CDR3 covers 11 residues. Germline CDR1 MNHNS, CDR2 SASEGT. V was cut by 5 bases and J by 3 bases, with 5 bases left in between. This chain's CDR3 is CASSLVYEQYF. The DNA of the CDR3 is TGTGCCAGCAGTTTAGTCTACGAGCAGTACTTC.

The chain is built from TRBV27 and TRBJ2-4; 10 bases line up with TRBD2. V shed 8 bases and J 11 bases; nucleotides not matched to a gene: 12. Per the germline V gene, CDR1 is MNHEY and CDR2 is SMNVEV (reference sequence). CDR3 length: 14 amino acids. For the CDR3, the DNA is TGTGCCAGCGGCCCGGGACTAGCGACCCCCCTTCAGTACTTC. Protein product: CASGPGLATPLQYF.

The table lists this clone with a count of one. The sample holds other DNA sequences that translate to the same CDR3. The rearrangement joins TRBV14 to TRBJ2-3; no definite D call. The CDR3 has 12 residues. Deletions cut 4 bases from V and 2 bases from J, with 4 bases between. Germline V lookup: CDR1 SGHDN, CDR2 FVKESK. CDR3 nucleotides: TGTGCCAGCAGCCGCTTCACAGATACGCAGTATTTT. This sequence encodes CASSRFTDTQYF.

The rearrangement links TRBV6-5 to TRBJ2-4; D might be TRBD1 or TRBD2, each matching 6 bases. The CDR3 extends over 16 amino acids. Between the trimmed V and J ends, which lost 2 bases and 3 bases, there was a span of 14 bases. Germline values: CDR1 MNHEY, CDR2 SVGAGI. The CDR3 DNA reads TGTGCCAGCAGTTACGAATGGGGGGCTGGCAAAAACATTCAGTACTTC. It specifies CASSYEWGAGKNIQYF.

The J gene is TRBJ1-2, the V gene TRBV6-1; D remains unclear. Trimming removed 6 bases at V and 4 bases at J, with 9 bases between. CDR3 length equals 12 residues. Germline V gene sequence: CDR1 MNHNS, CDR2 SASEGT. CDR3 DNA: TGTGCCAGCAGCCCCCGGGGCTATGGCTACACCTTC. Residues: CASSPRGYGYTF.

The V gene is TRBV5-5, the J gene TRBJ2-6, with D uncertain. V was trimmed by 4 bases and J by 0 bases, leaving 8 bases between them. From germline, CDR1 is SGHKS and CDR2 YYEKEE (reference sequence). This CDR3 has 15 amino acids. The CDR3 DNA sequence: TGTGCCAGCAGCCTGGAGAGCTCTGGGGCCAACGTCCTGACTTTC. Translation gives CASSLESSGANVLTF.

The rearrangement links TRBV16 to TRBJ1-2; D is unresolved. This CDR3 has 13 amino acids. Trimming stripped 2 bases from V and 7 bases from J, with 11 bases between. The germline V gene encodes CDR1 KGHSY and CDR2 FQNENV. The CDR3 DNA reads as TGTGCCAGCAGCCAACGGGAGTCGGGTGGCTACACCTTC. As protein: CASSQRESGGYTF.

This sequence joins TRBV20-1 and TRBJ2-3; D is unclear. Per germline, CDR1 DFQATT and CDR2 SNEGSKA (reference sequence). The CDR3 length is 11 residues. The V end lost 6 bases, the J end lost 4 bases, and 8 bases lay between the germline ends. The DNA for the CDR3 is TGCAGTGCAAAAAAGGCAGATACGCAGTATTTT. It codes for CSAKKADTQYF.

CDR3: CASSPDQGYNSPLHF. The CDR3 coding sequence is TGTGCCAGCTCACCTGACCAGGGGTATAATTCACCCCTCCACTTT. The J gene is TRBJ1-6, the V gene TRBV18; tentative D call: TRBD1 (6 bases). This CDR3 spans 15 amino acids. V gave up 3 bases and J gave up 4 bases, with 10 bases separating them. CDR1 and CDR2 from the germline V gene are KGHSH and LQKENI. The whole variable domain, filled in from reference TRBV18 and TRBJ1-6, reads NAGVMQNPRHLVRRRGQEARLRCSPMKGHSHVYWYRQLPEEGLKFMVYLQKENIIDESGMPKERFSAEFPKEGPSILRIQQVVRGDSAAYFCASSPDQGYNSPLHFGNGTRLTVT.

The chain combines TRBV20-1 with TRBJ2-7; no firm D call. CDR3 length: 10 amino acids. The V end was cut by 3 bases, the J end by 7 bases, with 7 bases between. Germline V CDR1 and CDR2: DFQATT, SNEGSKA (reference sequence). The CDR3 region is CSAREGEQYF. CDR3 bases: TGCAGTGCTAGGGAAGGAGAGCAGTACTTC.

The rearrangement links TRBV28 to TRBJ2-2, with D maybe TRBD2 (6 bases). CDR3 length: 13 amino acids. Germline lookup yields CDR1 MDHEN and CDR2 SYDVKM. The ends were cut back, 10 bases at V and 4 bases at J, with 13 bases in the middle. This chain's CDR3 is CATRTISTGELFF. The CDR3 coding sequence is TGTGCCACCCGGACTATATCCACCGGGGAGCTGTTTTTT. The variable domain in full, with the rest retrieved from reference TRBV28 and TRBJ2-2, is DVKVTQSSRYLVKRTGEKVFLECVQDMDHENMFWYRQDPGLGLRLIYFSYDVKMKEKGDIPEGYSVSREKKERFSLILESASTNQTSMYLCATRTISTGELFFGEGSRLTVL.

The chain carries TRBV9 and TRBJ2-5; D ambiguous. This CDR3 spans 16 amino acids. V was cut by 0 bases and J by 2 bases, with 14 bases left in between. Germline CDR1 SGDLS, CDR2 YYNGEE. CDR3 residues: CASSVGLGPGQETQYF. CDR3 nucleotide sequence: TGTGCCAGCAGCGTAGGGCTGGGCCCCGGACAAGAGACCCAGTACTTC.

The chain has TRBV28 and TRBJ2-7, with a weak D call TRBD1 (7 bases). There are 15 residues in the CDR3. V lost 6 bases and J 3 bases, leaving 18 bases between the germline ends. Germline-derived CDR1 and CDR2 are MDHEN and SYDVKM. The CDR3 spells CASSQQGGPLYEQYF. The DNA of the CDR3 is TGTGCCAGCAGCCAGCAGGGGGGTCCTCTCTACGAGCAGTACTTC.

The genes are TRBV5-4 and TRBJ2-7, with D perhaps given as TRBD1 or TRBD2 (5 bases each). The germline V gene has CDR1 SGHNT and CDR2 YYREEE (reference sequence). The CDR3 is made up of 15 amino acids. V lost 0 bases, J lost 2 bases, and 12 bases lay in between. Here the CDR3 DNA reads TGTGCCAGCAGCTTGGAGCGAGGGGTTACCTACGAGCAGTACTTC. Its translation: CASSLERGVTYEQYF.

DNA of the CDR3: TGTGCCTGGAGGGGAATTAGTAATGAGCAGTTCTTC. Its translation is CAWRGISNEQFF. The rearrangement joins TRBV30 to TRBJ2-1; D uncertain. V lost 3 bases to trimming and J lost 7 bases, with 10 bases between them. Per germline, CDR1 GTSNPN and CDR2 SVGIG (reference sequence). This CDR3 is built from 12 residues.

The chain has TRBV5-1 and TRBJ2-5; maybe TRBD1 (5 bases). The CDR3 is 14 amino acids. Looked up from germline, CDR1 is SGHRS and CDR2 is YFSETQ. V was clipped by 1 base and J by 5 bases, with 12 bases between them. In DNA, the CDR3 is TGCGCCAGCAGCTTGTCTGGGGCGCAGGAGACCCAGTACTTC. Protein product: CASSLSGAQETQYF.

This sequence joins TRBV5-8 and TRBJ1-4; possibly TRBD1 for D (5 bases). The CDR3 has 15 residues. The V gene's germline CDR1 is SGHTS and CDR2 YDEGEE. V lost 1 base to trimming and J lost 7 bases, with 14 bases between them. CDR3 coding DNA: TGTGCCAGCAGCTTGCGTGGGACGGGTGGTGAAAAACTGTTTTTT. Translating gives CASSLRGTGGEKLFF.

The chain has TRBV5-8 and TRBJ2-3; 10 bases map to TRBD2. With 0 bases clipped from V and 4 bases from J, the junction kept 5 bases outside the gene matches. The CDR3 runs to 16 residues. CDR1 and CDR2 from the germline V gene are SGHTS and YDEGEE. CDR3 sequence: CASSLGLAGVADTQYF. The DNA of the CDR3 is TGTGCCAGCAGCTTGGGTCTAGCGGGAGTTGCAGATACGCAGTATTTT.

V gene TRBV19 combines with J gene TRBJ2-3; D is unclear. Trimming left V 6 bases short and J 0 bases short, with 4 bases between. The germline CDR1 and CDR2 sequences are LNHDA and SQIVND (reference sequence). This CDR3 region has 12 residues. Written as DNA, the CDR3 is TGTGCCAGTAGCGGTAGCACAGATACGCAGTATTTT. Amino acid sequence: CASSGSTDTQYF.

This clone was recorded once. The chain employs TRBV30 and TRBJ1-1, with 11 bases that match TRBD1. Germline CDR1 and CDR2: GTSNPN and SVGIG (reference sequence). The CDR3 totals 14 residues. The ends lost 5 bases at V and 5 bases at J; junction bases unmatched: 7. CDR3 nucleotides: TGTGCCTGGGATCGCGGGACAGGGGGTACTGAAGCTTTCTTT. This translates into CAWDRGTGGTEAFF. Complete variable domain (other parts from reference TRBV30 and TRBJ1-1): SQTIHQWPATLVQPVGSPLSLECTVEGTSNPNLYWYRQAAGRGLQLLFYSVGIGQISSEVPQNLSASRPQDRQFILSSKKLLLSDSGFYLCAWDRGTGGTEAFFGQGTRLTVV.

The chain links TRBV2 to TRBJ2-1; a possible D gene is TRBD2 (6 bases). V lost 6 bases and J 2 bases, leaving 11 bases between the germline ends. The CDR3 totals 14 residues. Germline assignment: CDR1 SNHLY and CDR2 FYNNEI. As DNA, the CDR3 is TGTGCCAGCAGAAGACTAGTCACCTACAATGAGCAGTTCTTC. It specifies CASRRLVTYNEQFF. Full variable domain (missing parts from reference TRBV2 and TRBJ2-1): EPEVTQTPSHQVTQMGQEVILRCVPISNHLYFYWYRQILGQKVEFLVSFYNNEISEKSEIFDDQFSVERPDGSNFTLKIRSTKLEDSAMYFCASRRLVTYNEQFFGPGTRLTVL.

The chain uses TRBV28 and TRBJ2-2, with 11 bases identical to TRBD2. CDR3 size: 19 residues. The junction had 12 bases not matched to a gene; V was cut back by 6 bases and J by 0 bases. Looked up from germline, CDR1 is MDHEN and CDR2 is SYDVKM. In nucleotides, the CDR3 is TGTGCCAGCAGAACCTCCGGGACTAGCGGCCTAGCGAACACCGGGGAGCTGTTTTTT. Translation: CASRTSGTSGLANTGELFF. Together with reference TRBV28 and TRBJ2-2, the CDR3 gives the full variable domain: DVKVTQSSRYLVKRTGEKVFLECVQDMDHENMFWYRQDPGLGLRLIYFSYDVKMKEKGDIPEGYSVSREKKERFSLILESASTNQTSMYLCASRTSGTSGLANTGELFFGEGSRLTVL.